Shown below are 9 T cell receptor beta chains from a single sample sequenced in a study of long-term antiretroviral therapy in people with HIV. The authors ran the immunoSEQ assay, v3.0, at survey level. Repertoires were generated with immunoSEQ multiplex PCR, while TCRdb's copy carries only in-frame clones and drops some. This table has 40,000 to 60,000 clones, roughly 80% appearing once. The material sequenced was unsorted PBMCs, taken 0.8 years after starting antiretroviral therapy. These TCRs come from a woman under 30 with HIV.

The V and J genes are TRBV6-5 and TRBJ2-1; D may be TRBD2 (5 bases). Looked up from germline, CDR1 is MNHEY and CDR2 is SVGAGI. Trimming pared 0 bases from V and 7 bases from J, leaving 7 bases between. The CDR3 covers 13 residues. This CDR3 reads CASSYSRANEQFF. For the CDR3, the DNA is TGTGCCAGCAGTTACTCGAGGGCTAATGAGCAGTTCTTC.

This chain joins TRBV7-2 and TRBJ2-7, with D perhaps given as TRBD1 or TRBD2 (5 bases each). The CDR3 consists of 12 residues. The V and J ends lost 3 bases and 3 bases respectively, with 6 bases between them. The germline V gene encodes CDR1 SGHTA and CDR2 FQGNSA. CDR3 loop: CASSLGDYEQYF. CDR3 bases: TGTGCCAGCAGCTTGGGGGACTACGAGCAGTACTTC.

This chain uses TRBV4-3 with TRBJ2-3; 12 bases line up with TRBD1. V lost 0 bases and J lost 6; bases outside the gene matches: 10. Germline CDR1 is LGHNA and CDR2 is YSLEER. This CDR3 has 18 residues. CDR3 in amino acids: CASSQEGTGTGGRDTQYF. The DNA for the CDR3 is TGCGCCAGCAGCCAAGAAGGGACCGGGACAGGGGGCAGGGATACGCAGTATTTT.

The rearrangement links TRBV28 to TRBJ1-2, with D possibly being TRBD1 (5 bases). Trimming shortened V by 3 bases and J by 4 bases, and 9 bases separated the two germline ends. There are 13 residues in the CDR3. Germline lookup yields CDR1 MDHEN and CDR2 SYDVKM. CDR3 nucleotides: TGTGCCAGCAGTTTCACAGGCACCTATGGCTACACCTTC. This translates into CASSFTGTYGYTF.

In nucleotides, the CDR3 is TGTGCCAGCAGCTTACGGCAGGGGGCGATCACAGATACGCAGTATTTT. It yields the protein CASSLRQGAITDTQYF. This chain uses TRBV7-9 with TRBJ2-3, with 8 bases lining up with TRBD1. The V gene's germline CDR1 is SEHNR and CDR2 FQNEAQ (reference sequence). The CDR3 is 16 amino acids. J was trimmed by 2 bases and V by 2 bases; bases with no gene match: 6.

The V and J genes are TRBV6-1 and TRBJ1-4, with 9 positions matching TRBD1. The CDR3 runs to 20 residues. J lost 3 bases, V lost 1 base, and 15 bases had no gene match. Germline V gene sequence: CDR1 MNHNS, CDR2 SASEGT. The CDR3 sequence: CASSEEGYRGWDRANEKLFF. The CDR3 DNA reads TGTGCCAGCAGTGAAGAGGGCTATAGAGGTTGGGACAGGGCTAATGAAAAACTGTTTTTT.

This rearrangement joins TRBV19 to TRBJ2-7; 10 bases are shared with TRBD2. The CDR3 sequence is 16 residues long. Trimming at V came to 4 bases and at J to 2 bases, leaving 8 bases not matched to a gene. Per germline, CDR1 LNHDA and CDR2 SQIVND (reference sequence). In DNA form, the CDR3 reads TGTGCCAGTAGTACCCTACTAGCGGGAACCCCCTACGAGCAGTACTTC. This sequence encodes CASSTLLAGTPYEQYF.

Comments on this clone: The junction departs from the called germline gene at one end, perhaps through a read error. V is TRBV4-1 and J is TRBJ1-4; D call uncertain. Per germline, CDR1 MGHRA and CDR2 YSYEKL. This CDR3 has 12 residues. The DNA of the CDR3 is TGCGCCAGCAGCCAACCTCTAACAGAGAAGGTTTTT. Residues: CASSQPLTEKVF.

A few counts support this clone. The rearrangement joins TRBV7-9 to TRBJ1-2; a possible D gene is TRBD1 (5 bases). V was trimmed by 5 bases and J by 2 bases, leaving 9 bases between them. The germline V gene has CDR1 SEHNR and CDR2 FQNEAQ (reference sequence). The CDR3 runs to 13 residues. CDR3 DNA sequence: TGTGCCAGCAGCGAGGACAAGAACTATGGCTACACCTTC. Translation gives CASSEDKNYGYTF.